This TCR beta chain was found in a study of blood T cell repertoires in COVID-19. TCRdb keeps only in-frame clones here, not all; method: immunoSEQ multiplex PCR. Of roughly 200,000 clones in the sample, about 82% were seen once. This CDR3 has 15 amino acids. CDR1 is MNHEY and CDR2 is SVGEGT in the germline V gene. The V segment lost 4 bases and the J segment 6 bases; nucleotides outside the gene matches: 12. The origin of this receptor is a man aged 35 to 55 with acute COVID-19. Sequencing input: PBMCs or T cells enriched from blood (not recorded which). The chain links TRBV6-2 or TRBV6-3 to TRBJ2-7; 7 bases agree with TRBD1. The CDR3 region has the DNA TGTGCCAGCAGTTCGCCCCCCACAGGGGTCTCCGAGCAGTACTTC. Its translation: CASSSPPTGVSEQYF.